This T cell receptor (beta chain) was profiled in a study of blood T cell repertoires in COVID-19. The wider study: COVID-19 samples from acute and convalescent phases originated in the United States, Italy and Spain.

Assay used: immunoSEQ multiplex PCR; TCRdb lists only in-frame clones, some missing. The top ten clones hold 2% to 3% of a sample with 150,000 or so clones, approximately 91% of them seen once. The V gene's germline CDR1 is KGHSH and CDR2 LQKENI. The CDR3 runs 15 residues. Unmatched junction bases numbered 7, after V lost 0 bases and J lost 6 bases. This receptor was obtained from a man between 18 and 29 years old with acute or convalescent COVID-19. The chain couples TRBV18 to TRBJ2-7; TRBD1 matches 8 bases. Specimen: peripheral blood. Written as DNA, the CDR3 is TGTGCCAGCTCACCACCGTCCGGACAGGGTTTCGAGCAGTACTTC. Amino acids: CASSPPSGQGFEQYF.